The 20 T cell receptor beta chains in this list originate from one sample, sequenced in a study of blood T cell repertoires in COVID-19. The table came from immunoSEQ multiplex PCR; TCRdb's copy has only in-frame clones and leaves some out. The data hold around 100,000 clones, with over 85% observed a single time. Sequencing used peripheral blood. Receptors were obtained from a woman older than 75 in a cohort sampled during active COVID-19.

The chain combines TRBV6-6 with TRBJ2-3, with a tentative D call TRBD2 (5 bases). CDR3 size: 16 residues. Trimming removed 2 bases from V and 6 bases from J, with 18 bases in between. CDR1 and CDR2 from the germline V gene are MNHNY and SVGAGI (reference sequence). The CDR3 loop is CASSYGLLLQTDTQYF. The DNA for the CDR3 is TGTGCCAGCAGTTACGGACTCCTCCTTCAGACGGATACGCAGTATTTT.

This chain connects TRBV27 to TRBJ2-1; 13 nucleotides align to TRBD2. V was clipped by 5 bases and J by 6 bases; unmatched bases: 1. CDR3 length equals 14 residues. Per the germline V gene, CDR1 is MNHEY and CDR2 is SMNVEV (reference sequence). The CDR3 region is CASSGLAGVNEQFF. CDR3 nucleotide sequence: TGTGCCAGCAGTGGACTAGCGGGGGTCAATGAGCAGTTCTTC.

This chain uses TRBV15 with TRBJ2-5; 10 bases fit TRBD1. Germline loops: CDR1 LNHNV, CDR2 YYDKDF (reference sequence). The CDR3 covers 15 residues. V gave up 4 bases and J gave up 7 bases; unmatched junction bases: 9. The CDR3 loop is CATSTTRTGGGTQYF. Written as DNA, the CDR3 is TGTGCCACCAGCACTACTCGGACAGGGGGAGGGACCCAGTACTTC.

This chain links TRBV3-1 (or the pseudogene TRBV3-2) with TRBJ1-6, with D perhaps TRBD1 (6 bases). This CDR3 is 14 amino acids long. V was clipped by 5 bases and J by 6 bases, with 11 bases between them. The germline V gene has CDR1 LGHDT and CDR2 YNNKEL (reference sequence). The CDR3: CASSVTGFNSPLHF. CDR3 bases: TGTGCCAGCAGCGTCACAGGGTTTAATTCACCCCTCCACTTT.

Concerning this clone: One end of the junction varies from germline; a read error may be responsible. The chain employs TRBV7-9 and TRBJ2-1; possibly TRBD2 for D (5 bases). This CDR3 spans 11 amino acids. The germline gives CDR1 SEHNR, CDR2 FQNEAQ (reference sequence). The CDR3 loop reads CASSLGWGAVF. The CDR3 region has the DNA TGTGCCAGCAGCTTGGGGTGGGGAGCGGTCTTC.

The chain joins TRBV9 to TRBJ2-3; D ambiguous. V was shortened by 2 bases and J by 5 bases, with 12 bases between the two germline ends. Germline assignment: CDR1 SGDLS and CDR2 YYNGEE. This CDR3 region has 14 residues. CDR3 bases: TGTGCCAGCAGCGTTCCTTTGCCAGGAGATACGCAGTATTTT. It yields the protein CASSVPLPGDTQYF.

The CDR3 DNA follows: TGTGCCAGCAGCTCGACTAGCGGCCTTTACAATGAGCAGTTCTTC. As protein: CASSSTSGLYNEQFF. The rearrangement uses TRBV5-8 and TRBJ2-1, with 9 bases fitting TRBD2. Per germline, CDR1 SGHTS and CDR2 YDEGEE. CDR3 length: 15 amino acids. V trimming: 3 bases; J trimming: 4 bases; junction bases outside the gene matches: 5.

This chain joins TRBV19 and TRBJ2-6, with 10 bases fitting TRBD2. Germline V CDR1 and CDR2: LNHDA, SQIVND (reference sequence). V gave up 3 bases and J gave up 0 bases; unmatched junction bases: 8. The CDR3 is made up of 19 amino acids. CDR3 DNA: TGTGCCAGTAGTATTCCAGCGGGGGGGCGCCTCTCTGGGGCCAACGTCCTGACTTTC. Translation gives CASSIPAGGRLSGANVLTF.

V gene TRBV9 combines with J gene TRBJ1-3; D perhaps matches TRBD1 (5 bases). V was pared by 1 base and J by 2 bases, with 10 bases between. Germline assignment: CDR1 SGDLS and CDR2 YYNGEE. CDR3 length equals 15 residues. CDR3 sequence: CASSVQGWTGNTIYF. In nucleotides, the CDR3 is TGTGCCAGCAGCGTACAGGGATGGACTGGAAACACCATATATTTT.

The CDR3 region is CASSFAGYEQYF. The CDR3 nucleotides are TGTGCCAGCAGTTTCGCGGGTTACGAGCAGTACTTC. This chain joins TRBV28 and TRBJ2-7, with a possible D match to TRBD2 (5 bases). Trimming stripped 3 bases from V and 4 bases from J, with 7 bases between. Germline V gene sequence: CDR1 MDHEN, CDR2 SYDVKM. The CDR3 is 12 residues long.

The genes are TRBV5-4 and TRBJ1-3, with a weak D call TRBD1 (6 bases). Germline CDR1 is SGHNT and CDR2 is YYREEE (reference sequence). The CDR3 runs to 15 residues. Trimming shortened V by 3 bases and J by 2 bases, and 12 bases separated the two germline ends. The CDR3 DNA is TGTGCCAGCAGCTCCAGGGGTCAAGCTGGAAACACCATATATTTT. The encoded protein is CASSSRGQAGNTIYF. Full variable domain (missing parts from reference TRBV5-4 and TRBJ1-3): ETGVTQSPTHLIKTRGQQVTLRCSSQSGHNTVSWYQQALGQGPQFIFQYYREEENGRGNFPPRFSGLQFPNYSSELNVNALELDDSALYLCASSSRGQAGNTIYFGEGSWLTVV.

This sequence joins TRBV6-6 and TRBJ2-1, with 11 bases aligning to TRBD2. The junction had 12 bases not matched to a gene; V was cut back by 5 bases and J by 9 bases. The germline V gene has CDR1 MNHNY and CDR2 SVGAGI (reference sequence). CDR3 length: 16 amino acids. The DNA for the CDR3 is TGTGCCAGCAGTCCCGGGACTAGCGGTTACCCTACTGAGCAGTTCTTC. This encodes CASSPGTSGYPTEQFF.

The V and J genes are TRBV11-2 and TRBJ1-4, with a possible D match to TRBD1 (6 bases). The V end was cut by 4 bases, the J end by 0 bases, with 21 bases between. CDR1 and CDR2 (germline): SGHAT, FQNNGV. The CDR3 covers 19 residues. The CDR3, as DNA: TGTGCCAGCAGCTCCTCCGCTCGAGACAGGCGACCAACTAATGAAAAACTGTTTTTT. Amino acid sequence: CASSSSARDRRPTNEKLFF. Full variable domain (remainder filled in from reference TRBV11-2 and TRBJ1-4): EAGVAQSPRYKIIEKRQSVAFWCNPISGHATLYWYQQILGQGPKLLIQFQNNGVVDDSQLPKDRFSAERLKGVDSTLKIQPAKLEDSAVYLCASSSSARDRRPTNEKLFFGSGTQLSVL.

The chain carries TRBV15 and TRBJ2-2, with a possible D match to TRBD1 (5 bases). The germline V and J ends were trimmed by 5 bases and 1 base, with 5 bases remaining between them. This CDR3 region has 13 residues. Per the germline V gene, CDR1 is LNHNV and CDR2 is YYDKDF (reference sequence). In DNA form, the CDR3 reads TGTGCCACCAGCGGACAGAACACCGGGGAGCTGTTTTTT. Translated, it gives CATSGQNTGELFF.

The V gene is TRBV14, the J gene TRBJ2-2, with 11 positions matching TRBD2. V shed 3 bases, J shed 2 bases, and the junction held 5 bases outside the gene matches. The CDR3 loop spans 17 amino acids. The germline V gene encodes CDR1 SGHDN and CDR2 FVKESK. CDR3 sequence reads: CASSQELAGVNTGELFF. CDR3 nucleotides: TGTGCCAGCAGCCAGGAACTAGCGGGGGTTAACACCGGGGAGCTGTTTTTT.

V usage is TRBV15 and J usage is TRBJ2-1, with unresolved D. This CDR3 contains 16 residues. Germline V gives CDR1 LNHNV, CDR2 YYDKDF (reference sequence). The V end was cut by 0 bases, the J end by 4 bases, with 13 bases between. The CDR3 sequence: CATSRDRVGVYNEQFF. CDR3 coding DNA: TGTGCCACCAGCAGAGATCGAGTGGGCGTTTACAATGAGCAGTTCTTC. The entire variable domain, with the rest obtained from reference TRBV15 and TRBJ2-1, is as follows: DAMVIQNPRYQVTQFGKPVTLSCSQTLNHNVMYWYQQKSSQAPKLLFHYYDKDFNNEADTPDNFQSRRPNTSFCFLDIRSPGLGDTAMYLCATSRDRVGVYNEQFFGPGTRLTVL.

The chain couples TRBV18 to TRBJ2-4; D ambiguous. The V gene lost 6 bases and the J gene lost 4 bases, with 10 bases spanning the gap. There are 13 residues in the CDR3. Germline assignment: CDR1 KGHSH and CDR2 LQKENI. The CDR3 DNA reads TGTGCCAGCTCGCCCGCGGTGAAAAACATTCAGTACTTC. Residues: CASSPAVKNIQYF.

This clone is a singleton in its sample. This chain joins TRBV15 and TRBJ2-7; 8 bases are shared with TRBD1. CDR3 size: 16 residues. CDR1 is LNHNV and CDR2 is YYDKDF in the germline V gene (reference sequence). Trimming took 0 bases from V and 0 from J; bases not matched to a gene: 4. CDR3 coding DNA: TGTGCCACCAGCAGAGATGGGACAGGACTCTCCTACGAGCAGTACTTC. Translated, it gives CATSRDGTGLSYEQYF.

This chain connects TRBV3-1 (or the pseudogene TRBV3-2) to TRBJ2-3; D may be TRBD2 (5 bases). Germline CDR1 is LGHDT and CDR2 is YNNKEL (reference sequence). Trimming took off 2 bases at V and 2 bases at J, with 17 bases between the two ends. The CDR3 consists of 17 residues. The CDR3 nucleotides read TGTGCCAGCAGCCAAAGGAGCGGAGTGGTGTCCACAGATACGCAGTATTTT. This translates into CASSQRSGVVSTDTQYF.

The CDR3 coding sequence is TGTGCCAGCATCACCGCGGCCGCTAGCGGGAGGAATGAGCAGTTCTTC. Protein product: CASITAAASGRNEQFF. V is TRBV28 and J is TRBJ2-1; 11 positions match TRBD2. Trimming took 7 bases from V and 7 from J; bases not matched to a gene: 12. Germline-derived CDR1 and CDR2 are MDHEN and SYDVKM. This CDR3 region has 16 residues.